This T cell receptor beta chain is from a study of neurological immune-mediated disorders. Study-level information: There were around 35 multiple sclerosis patients; around 30 were relapsing-remitting and 3 were secondary progressive. Regarding the study as a whole: Multiple sclerosis, the disease with the least TCR clonal expansion, fell below healthy controls, whereas HTLV-1-associated myelopathy showed the most.

In its sample, this clonotype was seen many times. Its specificity is unknown. Germline V gives CDR1 DFQATT, CDR2 SNEGSKA (reference sequence). The CDR3 loop spans 13 amino acids. The V end lost 7 bases, the J end lost 1 base, and 10 bases lay between the germline ends. cDNA was made by 5'RACE with 10-nucleotide random UMIs. From 15-18 subjects, every sequencing run obtained over 160 million TCR-beta sequences. Each CDR3 protein gets one entry after TCRdb re-called the 5' RACE reads with MiXCR. This table has roughly 74,000 distinct CDR3 sequences, approximately 5.2% appearing once. Source material: PBMCs. The receptor comes from a young man with multiple sclerosis. The gene calls are TRBV20-1 and TRBJ2-2; D uncertain. This CDR3 is CSVPMENTGELFF. The CDR3, as DNA: TGCAGTGTCCCAATGGAGAACACCGGGGAGCTGTTTTTT.